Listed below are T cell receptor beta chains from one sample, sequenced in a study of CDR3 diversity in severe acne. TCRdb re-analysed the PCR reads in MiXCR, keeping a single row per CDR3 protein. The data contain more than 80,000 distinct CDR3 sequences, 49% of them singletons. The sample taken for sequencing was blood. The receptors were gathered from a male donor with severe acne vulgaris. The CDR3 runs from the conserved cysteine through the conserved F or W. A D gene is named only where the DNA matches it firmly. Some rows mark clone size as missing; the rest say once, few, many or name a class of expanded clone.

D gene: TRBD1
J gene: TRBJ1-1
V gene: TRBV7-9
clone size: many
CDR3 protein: CASSPGTGATREAFF
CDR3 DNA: TGTGCCAGCAGCCCCGGGACAGGGGCGACCCGTGAAGCTTTCTTT

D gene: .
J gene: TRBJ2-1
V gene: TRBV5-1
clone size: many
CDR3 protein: CASSSNAGHEQFF
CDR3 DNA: TGCGCCAGCAGCTCAAATGCGGGTCATGAGCAGTTCTTC

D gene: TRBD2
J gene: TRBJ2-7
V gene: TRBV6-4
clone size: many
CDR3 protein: CASSDPGLAGTRSYEQYF
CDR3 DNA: TGTGCCAGCAGTGATCCGGGACTAGCGGGAACTCGCTCCTACGAGCAGTACTTC

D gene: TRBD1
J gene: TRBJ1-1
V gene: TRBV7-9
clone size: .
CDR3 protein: CASSVDREAFF
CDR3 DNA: TGTGCCAGCAGCGTGGACAGGGAAGCTTTCTTT

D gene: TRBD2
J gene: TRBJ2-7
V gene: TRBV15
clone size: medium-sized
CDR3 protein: CATSRGTSGLYEQYF
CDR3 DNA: TGTGCCACCAGCAGAGGGACTAGCGGACTCTACGAGCAGTACTTC

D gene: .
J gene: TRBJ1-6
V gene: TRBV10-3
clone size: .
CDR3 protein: CAISEAGLGNSPLHF
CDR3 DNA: TGTGCCATCAGTGAAGCAGGGTTGGGTAATTCACCCCTCCACTTT

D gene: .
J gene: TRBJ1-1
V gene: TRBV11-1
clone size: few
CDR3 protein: CASSPNGNTEAFF
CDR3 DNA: TGTGCCAGCAGTCCAAACGGGAACACTGAAGCTTTCTTT

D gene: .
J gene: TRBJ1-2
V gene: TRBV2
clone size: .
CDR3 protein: CASSEDWGAVDYGYTF
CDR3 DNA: TGTGCCAGCAGTGAAGATTGGGGGGCGGTGGACTATGGCTACACCTTC

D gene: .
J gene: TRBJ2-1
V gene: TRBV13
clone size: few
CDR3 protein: CASSPRLAGGLGFF
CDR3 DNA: TGTGCCAGCAGCCCCAGACTAGCAGGGGGCTTGGGGTTCTTC

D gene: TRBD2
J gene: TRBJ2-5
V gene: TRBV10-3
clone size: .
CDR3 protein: CAISEAGGPGETQYF
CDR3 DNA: TGTGCCATCTCGGAGGCGGGAGGGCCTGGTGAGACCCAGTACTTC

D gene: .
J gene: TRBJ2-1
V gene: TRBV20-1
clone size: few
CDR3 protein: CSARGAGIDYNEQFF
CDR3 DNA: TGCAGTGCCCGGGGGGCCGGGATTGATTACAATGAGCAGTTCTTC

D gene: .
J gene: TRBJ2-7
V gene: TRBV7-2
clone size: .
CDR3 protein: CASSLGLVRGQYF
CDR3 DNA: TGTGCCAGCAGCCTGGGACTTGTACGAGGGCAGTACTTC

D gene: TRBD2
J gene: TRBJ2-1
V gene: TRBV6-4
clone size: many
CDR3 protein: CASSDSAGGYNEQFF
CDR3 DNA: TGTGCCAGCAGTGACTCAGCGGGAGGGTACAATGAGCAGTTCTTC

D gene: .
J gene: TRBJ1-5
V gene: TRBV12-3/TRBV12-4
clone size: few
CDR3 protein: CASSSRGPNNQPQHF
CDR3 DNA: TGTGCCAGCAGTTCAAGGGGACCTAACAATCAGCCCCAGCATTTT

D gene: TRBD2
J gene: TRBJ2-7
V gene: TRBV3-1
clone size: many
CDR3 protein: CASSQALAGTYEQYF
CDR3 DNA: TGTGCCAGCAGCCAAGCACTAGCGGGGACCTACGAGCAGTACTTC

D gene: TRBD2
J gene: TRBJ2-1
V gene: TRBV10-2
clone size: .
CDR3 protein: CASSESGTSGRVGNEQFF
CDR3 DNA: TGCGCCAGCAGTGAGTCCGGGACTAGCGGGAGGGTGGGTAATGAGCAGTTCTTC

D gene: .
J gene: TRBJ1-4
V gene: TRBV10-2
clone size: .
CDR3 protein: CASSDRSPGCEKLFF
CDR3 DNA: TGCGCCAGCAGTGATCGGTCGCCGGGGTGTGAAAAACTGTTTTTT

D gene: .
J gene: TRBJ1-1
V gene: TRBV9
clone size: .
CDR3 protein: CASSQFIDTNTEAFF
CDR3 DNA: TGTGCCAGCAGCCAATTTATCGACACGAACACTGAAGCTTTCTTT

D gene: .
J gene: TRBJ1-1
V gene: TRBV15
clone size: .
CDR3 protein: CATSHRDGLNTEAFF
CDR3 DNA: TGTGCCACCAGCCACCGGGACGGCCTGAACACTGAAGCTTTCTTT

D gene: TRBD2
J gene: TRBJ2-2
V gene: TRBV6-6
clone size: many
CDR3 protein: CASSWTSGRFTGELFF
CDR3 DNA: TGTGCCAGCAGTTGGACTAGCGGGAGGTTCACCGGGGAGCTGTTTTTT

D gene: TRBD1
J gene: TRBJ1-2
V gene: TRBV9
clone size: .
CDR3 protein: CASGGGTTGDGYAF
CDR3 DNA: TGTGCCAGCGGCGGGGGAACTACAGGGGATGGCTACGCCTTC

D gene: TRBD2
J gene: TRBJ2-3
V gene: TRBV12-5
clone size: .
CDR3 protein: CASGSGLAGDTQYF
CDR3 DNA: TGTGCTAGTGGTTCGGGACTAGCGGGAGATACGCAGTATTTT

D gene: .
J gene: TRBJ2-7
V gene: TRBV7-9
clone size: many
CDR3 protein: CASSPGLPGYEQYF
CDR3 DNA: TGTGCCAGCAGTCCGGGACTCCCTGGCTACGAGCAGTACTTC

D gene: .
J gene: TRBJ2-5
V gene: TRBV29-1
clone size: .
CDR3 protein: CSAGQLGFGDYPYF
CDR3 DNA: TGCAGCGCCGGACAGTTGGGGTTTGGGGACTACCCGTACTTC

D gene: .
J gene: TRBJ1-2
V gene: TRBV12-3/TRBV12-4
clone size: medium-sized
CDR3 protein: CASSPGSLNYGYTF
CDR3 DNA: TGTGCCAGCAGTCCAGGGTCTCTAAACTATGGCTACACCTTC

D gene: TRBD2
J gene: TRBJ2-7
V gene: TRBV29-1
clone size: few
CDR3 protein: CSVEDGPAGVSYEQYF
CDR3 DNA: TGCAGCGTTGAAGATGGTCCAGCGGGAGTTTCCTACGAGCAGTACTTC

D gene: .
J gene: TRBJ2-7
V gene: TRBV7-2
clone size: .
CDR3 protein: CASSLAWGGSYEQYF
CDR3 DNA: TGTGCCAGCAGCTTAGCGTGGGGTGGCTCCTACGAGCAGTACTTC

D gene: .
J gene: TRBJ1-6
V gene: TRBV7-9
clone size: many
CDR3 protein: CASTLGGWNSPLHF
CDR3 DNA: TGTGCCAGCACCCTCGGGGGTTGGAATTCACCCCTCCACTTT

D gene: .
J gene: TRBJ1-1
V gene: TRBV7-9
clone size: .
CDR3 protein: CASSRVAIYTEAFF
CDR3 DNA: TGTGCCAGCAGCCGGGTGGCAATTTACACTGAAGCTTTCTTT

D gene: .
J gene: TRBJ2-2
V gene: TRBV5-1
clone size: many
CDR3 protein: CASKGENTGELFF
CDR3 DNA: TGCGCCAGCAAGGGGGAAAACACCGGGGAGCTGTTTTTT

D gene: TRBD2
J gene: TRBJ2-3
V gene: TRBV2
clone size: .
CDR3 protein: CASGRATDTQYF
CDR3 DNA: TGTGCCAGCGGGAGGGCTACAGATACGCAGTATTTT

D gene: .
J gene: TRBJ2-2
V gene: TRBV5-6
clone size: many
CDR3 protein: CASSFSHTGELSF
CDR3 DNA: TGTGCCAGCAGCTTCAGTCACACCGGGGAGCTGTCTTTT